The T cell receptor beta chain described here comes from a study of vaccination and CD4 T cells after COVID-19 (dated by TCRdb to between 2021 and 2024). At the level of the whole study: SARS-CoV-2 positivity had been established in the convalescent patients by nasal swab PCR, and mild disease was recorded in several of these patients and severe disease in one. The convalescent cohort included six males and four females, with two Hispanic individuals, seven Caucasians, two Asians and one multiracial person. Each participant got two doses of either the Pfizer-BioNTech BNT162b2 vaccine (n=8) or the Moderna mRNA-1273 vaccine (n=2). Post-COVID blood samples were collected from convalescent patients a median of around 100 days after diagnosis, with a range of roughly 35 to 170 days. The time from the second vaccine dose to post-vaccine blood sampling had a median of roughly 70 days and ranged from about 14 to 250 days. For stimulating the cultures, overlapping spike peptide pools were used, derived from SARS-CoV-2 as well as from the common cold coronaviruses HCoV-NL63, HCoV-OC43 and HCoV-229E. As controls, cultures received a CEFX viral epitope pool (the positive control), an HIV-1 Nef peptide pool (the negative control), or no peptide at all. In around ten COVID-19 convalescent patients and a few infection-naive healthy vaccine recipients, the spike-specific CD4+ TCR repertoire before mRNA vaccination was compared with the repertoire after mRNA vaccination. The study at large found these results: The median count of SARS-CoV-2-reactive clonotypes went up from about 23 after infection to 30 to 40 after vaccination, although the change was not significant. The number of convalescent patients in the study was relatively small, and the study did not examine early timepoints following natural infection. Of the vaccine-specific clones in convalescent patients, 304 of 307, or nearly all, reacted only to SARS-CoV-2 spike and did not cross-react with common cold coronaviruses. Among convalescent patients, a median roughly 90% of the SARS-CoV-2-reactive clones seen after vaccination appeared only after vaccination, which suggests priming specific to the vaccine.

Trimming removed 1 base from V and 0 bases from J, leaving 1 base between the germline ends. The germline V gene encodes CDR1 DFQATT and CDR2 SNEGSKA (reference sequence). Counted from cysteine to phenylalanine, this CDR3 has 13 amino acids. The sequence is cut down to CDR3 DNA, 39 bases in frame from base 1. This clonotype was found a few times. Its antigen remains unidentified. Base quality data are lacking; no much larger clone is found one base away. The sample's treatment or condition label is to be understood as: roughly 11-day PBMC culture with coronavirus spike peptide pools or control peptides (ViraFEST assay). The ViraFEST assay was used in the study, in which antigen-specific T cells were expanded with peptide pools and expanded clonotypes were subsequently identified by TCR sequencing. The convalescent patients' positive SARS-CoV-2 PCR tests fell between March and December 2020, which was before the Alpha, Beta and Delta variants emerged in the United States. Each well held 1.5 million to 2.5 million PBMCs cultured with roughly 10 ug/ml peptide pools in IMDM containing 5% human AB serum and around 9 IU/ml IL-2. Half of the culture medium was replaced with fresh IL-2-containing medium on days 3 and 7. Once the cells had been in culture for approximately 10 days, the EasySep CD4+ T cell isolation kit was used to isolate CD4+ T cells by negative selection. PBMCs were separated from whole blood using Ficoll-Paque Plus gradient centrifugation and then either used fresh or cryopreserved at -140C. Triplicate wells were generally used for each culture condition.

The library was generated by PCR. DNA from cultured CD4+ T cells was subjected to TCR sequencing with the Oncomine TCR Beta short-read assay at the Johns Hopkins FTIC core. The QIAamp micro DNA kit was used to extract genomic DNA from the cultured CD4+ T cells. Oncomine TCR Beta libraries from cultured CD4+ T cells were pooled using unique dual indexes and sequenced on an Illumina iSeq 100. For the original study's pipeline: Non-productive sequences were removed, and CDR3s that did not start with C, did not end with F or W, or were shorter than 7 amino acids were discarded. Antigen-specific clonotypes were identified with the MANAFEST web application by comparing peptide-stimulated wells with reference and other culture wells. An FDR below 0.05, an odds ratio above 5, and a productive frequency above 0.1% in at least two of three replicate wells were required for clones to be considered positive. A clonotype counted as cross-reactive if it showed significant expansion both in the SARS-CoV-2 spike wells and in at least one common cold coronavirus spike condition. Using R version 3.6.1, CDR3 homology was evaluated through Levenshtein distances (stringdist) along with unrooted phylogenetic trees (ape). The public reads were run again by TCRdb, first through fastp at Q25 and then through MiXCR, and only productive beta chains were kept. Entries are consolidated by CDR3 protein sequence, retaining the most common genes and DNA. These V and J calls derive from TCRdb rather than the authors' analysis. The sample has some 15,000 distinct CDR3 sequences on record, 45% to 50% of them singletons. The ten largest clones add up to approximately 13% of the sample.

The sample was CD4+ T cells from blood, cultured in vitro. The chain links TRBV20-1 with TRBJ2-6; the D gene identity is not certain. This clonotype was sampled from a human donor who had recovered from COVID-19. The CDR3 reads as follows: CSARGSGANVLTF. The DNA sequence is given as TGCAGTGCTAGAGGCTCTGGGGCCAACGTCCTGACTTTC.